This TCR beta chain came from a study of identical twins. The CDR3 totals 13 residues. Between the trimmed V and J ends, which lost 7 bases and 10 bases, there was a span of 16 bases. The germline CDR1 and CDR2 sequences are MNHEY and SVGEGT. Healthy Caucasian donors formed the entire cohort. On this clonotype: Its antigen remains unknown.

Via MiXCR, TCRdb re-called the 5' RACE reads, giving one row per CDR3 protein. The data hold a few hundred thousand distinct CDR3 sequences, with 15% to 20% observed a single time. General study points: Whereas memory repertoires showed no such difference, abundant cord blood beta clonotypes carried fewer insertions. The same donors were not followed; conclusions instead depended on cross-sectional statistical analysis.

The TCR sequence derives from a man aged 50 or older in good health. This chain uses TRBV6-2 or TRBV6-3 with TRBJ2-2, with D maybe TRBD1 (5 bases). Sequenced input: naive T cells sorted from blood. In nucleotides, the CDR3 is TGTGCCAGCAATGATCAGGGTTGGGAGGAGCTGTTTTTT. It encodes CASNDQGWEELFF.